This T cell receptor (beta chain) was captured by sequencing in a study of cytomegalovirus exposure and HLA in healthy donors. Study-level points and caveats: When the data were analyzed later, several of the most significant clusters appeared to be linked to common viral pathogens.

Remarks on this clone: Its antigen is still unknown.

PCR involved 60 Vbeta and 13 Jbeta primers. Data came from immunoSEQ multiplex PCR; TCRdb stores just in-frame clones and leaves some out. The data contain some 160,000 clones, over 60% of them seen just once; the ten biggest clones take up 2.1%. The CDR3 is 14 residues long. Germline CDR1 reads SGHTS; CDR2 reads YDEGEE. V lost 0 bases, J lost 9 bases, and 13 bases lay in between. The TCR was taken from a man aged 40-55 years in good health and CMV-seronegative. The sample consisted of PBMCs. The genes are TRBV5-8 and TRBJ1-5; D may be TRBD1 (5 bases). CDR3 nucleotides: TGTGCCAGCAGCTTGGGGCAGGGAAGGTTGCCCCAGCATTTT. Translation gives CASSLGQGRLPQHF.